These T cell receptor beta chains were read from a single sample in a study of T cells in Graves' hyperthyroidism and ophthalmopathy. Via MiXCR, TCRdb re-called the multiplex PCR reads, giving one row per CDR3 protein. Counted here are about 480,000 distinct CDR3 sequences, approximately 15% occurring once; the ten biggest clones make up around 17%. The sequencing input was blood. The receptor set was obtained from a woman in her late teens or twenties with Graves' hyperthyroidism. Both conserved end residues are part of each CDR3. Fields, in order: clone size, D gene, J gene, V gene, CDR3 DNA, CDR3 protein. D genes are given only for firm matches. Clone size appears in some rows only: once, few, many, or a class for an expanded clone.

-	-	TRBJ2-2	TRBV4-1	TGCGCCAGCAGCCAGGGGCAGCAGGACACCGGGGAGCTGTTTTTT	CASSQGQQDTGELFF
few	-	TRBJ1-1	TRBV10-3	TGTGCCATCAGGTGGACGGAGAGGACTGAAGCTTTCTTT	CAIRWTERTEAFF
many	TRBD1	TRBJ1-4	TRBV20-1	TGCAGTGCTAGAGATCATCAGGGGGCGGGGGAAAAACTGTTTTTT	CSARDHQGAGEKLFF
-	-	TRBJ1-6	TRBV28	TGTGCCAGCAGTTTTTCAGGGATCTATAATTCACCCCTCCACTTT	CASSFSGIYNSPLHF
many	-	TRBJ2-5	TRBV18	TGTGCCAGCTCACCACAAGGGAGGGGGTACCAAGAGACCCAGTACTTC	CASSPQGRGYQETQYF
many	TRBD1	TRBJ1-6	TRBV30	TGTGCCTGGAGTGTATCCGGGACAGGTTCACCCCTCCACTTT	CAWSVSGTGSPLHF
many	-	TRBJ2-7	TRBV11-2	TGTGCCAGCAGCTTAGTGTCTGGAGACAGCCACTACGAGCAGTACTTC	CASSLVSGDSHYEQYF
many	TRBD1	TRBJ1-2	TRBV25-1	TGTGCCAGCAGTGACCCAGGACAGGGCGTATCATCTGGCTACACCTTC	CASSDPGQGVSSGYTF
many	TRBD1	TRBJ1-2	TRBV19	TGTGCCAGTAACAACCCCGGGACAGTCTATGGCTACACCTTC	CASNNPGTVYGYTF
once	-	TRBJ1-5	TRBV30	TGTGCCTGGAGTGCACAGAATCAGCCCCAGCATTTT	CAWSAQNQPQHF
many	TRBD1	TRBJ1-2	TRBV12-5	TGTGCTAGTGGCTCTTACTTTTACCGGGACAGGGGGCTCGACCATGGCTACACCTTC	CASGSYFYRDRGLDHGYTF
many	-	TRBJ1-1	TRBV27	TGTGCCAGCAGTTTGTGGGGGGACGGGGACACTGAAGCTTTCTTT	CASSLWGDGDTEAFF
many	-	TRBJ2-1	TRBV25-1	TGTGCCAGCAGTGAAGATCTAGCTACCTACAATGAGCAGTTCTTC	CASSEDLATYNEQFF
many	-	TRBJ1-1	TRBV12-3/TRBV12-4	TGTGCCAGCAGTTTCGGACCTATTCTGGGGAACACTGAAGCTTTCTTT	CASSFGPILGNTEAFF
few	-	TRBJ1-5	TRBV4-1	TGCGCCAGCAGCCAAGCAGTCCGCAGTACAGGGTATAGCAATCAGCCCCAGCATTTT	CASSQAVRSTGYSNQPQHF
many	-	TRBJ2-2	TRBV5-1	TGCGCCAGCAGCGTACAAATCGGGGAGCTGTTTTTT	CASSVQIGELFF
-	-	TRBJ2-7	TRBV11-1	TGTGCCAGCAGAACGGGTGGGGGTACCTACGAGCAGTACTTC	CASRTGGGTYEQYF
few	TRBD2	TRBJ2-1	TRBV5-1	TGCGCCAGCAGCTTCTCCCCCCTAGCGGGAGGGGTCGATGAGCAGTTCTTC	CASSFSPLAGGVDEQFF